This T cell receptor (beta chain) appears in the sequencing data of a study of cytomegalovirus exposure and HLA in healthy donors. Study outcomes and limitations: Three of the chains that were CMV-associated were confirmed in vitro to be specific for CMV antigens.

The PCR contained 60 Vbeta and 13 Jbeta primers. Some clones are missing from TCRdb's copy, which holds only in-frame ones; the method was immunoSEQ multiplex PCR. The sample consists of 100,000 to 120,000 clones, more than 75% of them appearing once. A word on this clone: The antigen is undetermined.

The germline V gene has CDR1 SGHVS and CDR2 FQNEAQ. This CDR3 region has 16 residues. V shed 5 bases and J shed 1 base, with 14 bases lying between them. The sequenced sample was PBMCs. The chain joins TRBV7-8 to TRBJ2-2; perhaps TRBD1 as D (6 bases). The receptor comes from a man aged 35 to 55 in good health and CMV-seronegative. CDR3 in amino acids: CASSPSGTKNTGELFF. In DNA form, the CDR3 reads TGTGCCAGCAGCCCCTCCGGGACAAAGAACACCGGGGAGCTGTTTTTT.